Described below is a single T cell receptor beta chain sequence and its context. Its antigen is not identified. This specimen comes from a study of cytomegalovirus exposure and HLA in healthy donors. About the study: As an earlier analysis found, roughly 180 million T cells yielded over 95 million unique TCR beta sequences.

The V and J ends lost 2 bases and 3 bases, in that order; junction bases with no gene match: 6. The germline V gene encodes CDR1 MNHEY and CDR2 SVGAGI. This CDR3 is 16 amino acids long. General study results and limits: A few chains linked to CMV were shown in vitro to be specific for CMV antigens. 87-base-pair reads could not separate some V segments, including TRBV6-2 and TRBV6-3.

Vbeta (60) and Jbeta (13) primers were used in the PCR. Method: immunoSEQ multiplex PCR; TCRdb's copy keeps in-frame clones and lacks some. This table holds around 100,000 clones, about three fifths found once. The origin of this receptor is a human donor in good health. Material for sequencing was PBMCs. The V call is TRBV6-5, the J call TRBJ2-2, with 7 bases matching TRBD2. CDR3 DNA: TGTGCCAGCAGTTACGGGGCTAGCGGATACACCGGGGAGCTGTTTTTT. This gives the protein CASSYGASGYTGELFF.